These 9 T cell receptor beta chains came from one sample sequenced in a study of T cells expressing NK-cell markers. TCRdb re-called the 5' RACE reads and gives one entry per CDR3 protein, without DNA. The sample holds roughly 110,000 distinct CDR3 sequences. Sequenced material: blood T cells: a sorted CD56 or NKG2C T cell subset, CD4+ or CD8+ T cells, or bulk PBMC T cells (not recorded which). Receptor source: a woman between 18 and 70 years old in good health.

The chain joins TRBV20-1 to TRBJ2-2; TCRdb designates TRBD1, a call that cannot be tested without DNA. Germline CDR1 DFQATT, CDR2 SNEGSKA (reference sequence). The CDR3 loop spans 15 amino acids. The CDR3 loop reads CSARTVGRDTGELFF.

The rearrangement joins TRBV14 to TRBJ2-1; TCRdb returns TRBD2, unconfirmable since there is no DNA. The CDR3 is 13 amino acids. Germline V CDR1 and CDR2: SGHDN, FVKESK. CDR3 sequence: CASRSGSWDEQFF. The whole variable domain, filled in from reference TRBV14 and TRBJ2-1, reads EAGVTQFPSHSVIEKGQTVTLRCDPISGHDNLYWYRRVMGKEIKFLLHFVKESKQDESGMPNNRFLAERTGGTYSTLKVQPAELEDSGVYFCASRSGSWDEQFFGPGTRLTVL.

The rearrangement joins TRBV24-1 to TRBJ2-7; the TCRdb call, TRBD2, lacks DNA for checking. The germline CDR1 and CDR2 sequences are KGHDR and SFDVKD. This CDR3 has 15 amino acids. This CDR3 is CATEEGDSPRYEQYF.

This chain connects TRBV27 to TRBJ2-1. In germline, CDR1 is MNHEY, CDR2 SMNVEV (reference sequence). The CDR3 runs to 11 residues. CDR3 sequence reads: CASSVDNEQFF.

This chain joins TRBV5-1 and TRBJ2-3; the D gene TCRdb calls, TRBD1, cannot be checked with no DNA. In germline, CDR1 is SGHRS, CDR2 YFSETQ. The CDR3 is 12 amino acids. This CDR3 reads CASARGTDTQYF.

The V call is TRBV27, the J call TRBJ1-1. Germline assignment: CDR1 MNHEY and CDR2 SMNVEV (reference sequence). The CDR3 spans 14 residues. CDR3 loop: CASSLNPGNTEAFF.

The V gene is TRBV6-2 or TRBV6-3, the J gene TRBJ2-7; the D call from TCRdb, TRBD1, cannot be confirmed without DNA. There are 13 residues in the CDR3. CDR1 and CDR2 (germline): MNHEY, SVGEGT. CDR3 in amino acids: CASSTVGDHEQYF.

The rearrangement uses TRBV19 and TRBJ1-1; the D call from TCRdb, TRBD1, cannot be confirmed without DNA. The CDR3 runs 12 residues. Germline V lookup: CDR1 LNHDA, CDR2 SQIVND (reference sequence). The CDR3 loop reads CASRPGETVAFF.

The V gene is TRBV24-1, the J gene TRBJ2-7; TCRdb indicates TRBD1, and absent DNA this call remains unverified. The CDR3 is 16 amino acids. CDR1 and CDR2 (germline): KGHDR, SFDVKD. The CDR3 sequence is CATSDSTGGAVFEQYF.